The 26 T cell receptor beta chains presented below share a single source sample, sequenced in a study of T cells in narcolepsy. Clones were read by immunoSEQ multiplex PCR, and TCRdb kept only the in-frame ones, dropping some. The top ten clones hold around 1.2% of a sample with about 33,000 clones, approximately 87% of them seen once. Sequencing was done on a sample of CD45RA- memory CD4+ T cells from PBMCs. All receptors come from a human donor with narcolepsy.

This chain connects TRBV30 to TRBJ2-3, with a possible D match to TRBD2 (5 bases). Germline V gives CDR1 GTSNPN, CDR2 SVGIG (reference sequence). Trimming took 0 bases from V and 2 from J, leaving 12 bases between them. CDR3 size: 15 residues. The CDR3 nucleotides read TGTGCCTGGAGTGTACTAGGGCAGAACACAGATACGCAGTATTTT. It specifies CAWSVLGQNTDTQYF.

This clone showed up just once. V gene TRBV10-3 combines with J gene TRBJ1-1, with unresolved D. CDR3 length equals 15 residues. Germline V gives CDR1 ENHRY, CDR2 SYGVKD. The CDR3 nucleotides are TGTGCGACAAGGGCGGGAGATGATTTGGGCACTGAAGCTTTCTTT. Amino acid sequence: CATRAGDDLGTEAFF.

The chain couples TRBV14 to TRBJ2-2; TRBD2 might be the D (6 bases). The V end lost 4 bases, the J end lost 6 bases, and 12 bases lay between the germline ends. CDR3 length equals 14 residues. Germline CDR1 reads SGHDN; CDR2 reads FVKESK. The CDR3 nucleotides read TGTGCCAGCAGCCGATACCGGGACTCCGGGGAGCTGTTTTTT. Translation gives CASSRYRDSGELFF.

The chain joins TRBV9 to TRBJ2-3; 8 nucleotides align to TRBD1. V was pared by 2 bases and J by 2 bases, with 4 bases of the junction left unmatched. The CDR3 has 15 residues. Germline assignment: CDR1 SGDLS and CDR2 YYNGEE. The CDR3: CASSVVTGDTDTQYF. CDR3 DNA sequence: TGTGCCAGCAGCGTTGTGACAGGGGACACAGATACGCAGTATTTT.

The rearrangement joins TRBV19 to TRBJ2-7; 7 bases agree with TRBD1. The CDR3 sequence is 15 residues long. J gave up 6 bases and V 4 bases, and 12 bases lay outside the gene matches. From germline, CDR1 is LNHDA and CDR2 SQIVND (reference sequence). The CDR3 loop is CASSSRQGSRSEQYF. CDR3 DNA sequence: TGTGCCAGTAGTAGCAGACAGGGTAGTAGGTCCGAGCAGTACTTC.

The CDR3, as DNA: TGTGCCATCAGTGATGGGATTAGCAATCAGCCCCAGCATTTT. This sequence encodes CAISDGISNQPQHF. V usage is TRBV10-3 and J usage is TRBJ1-5, with D unresolved. This CDR3 has 14 residues. CDR1 ENHRY and CDR2 SYGVKD come from the germline V gene. V lost 3 bases, J lost 0 bases, and 6 bases lay in between.

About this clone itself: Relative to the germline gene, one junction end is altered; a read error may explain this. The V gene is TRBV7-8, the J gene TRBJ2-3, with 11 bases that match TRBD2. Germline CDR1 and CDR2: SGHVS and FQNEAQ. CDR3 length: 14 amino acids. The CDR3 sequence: CASRLAGGQNTQYF. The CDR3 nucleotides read TGTGCCAGCAGGTTAGCGGGAGGGCAAAATACGCAGTATTTT.

DNA for the CDR3: TGTGCCAGCTCACTATCACAAGATATCGAAGCTTTCTTT. Translated: CASSLSQDIEAFF. The V gene is TRBV18, the J gene TRBJ1-1; D gene uncertain. Germline CDR1 KGHSH, CDR2 LQKENI. The CDR3 length is 13 residues. V lost 4 bases and J lost 8, with 14 bases in between.

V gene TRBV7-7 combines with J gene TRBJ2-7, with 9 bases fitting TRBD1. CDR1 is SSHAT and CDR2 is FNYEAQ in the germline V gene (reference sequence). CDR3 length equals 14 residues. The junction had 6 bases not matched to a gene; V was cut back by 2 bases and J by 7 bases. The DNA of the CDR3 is TGTGCCAGCAGCTTACAACAGGGGGCAAGTGAGCAGTACTTC. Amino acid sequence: CASSLQQGASEQYF.

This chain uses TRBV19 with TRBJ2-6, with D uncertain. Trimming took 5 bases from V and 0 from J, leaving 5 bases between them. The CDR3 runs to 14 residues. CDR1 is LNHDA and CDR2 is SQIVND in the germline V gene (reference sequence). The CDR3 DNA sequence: TGTGCCAGTAGTCCTGGCTCTGGGGCCAACGTCCTGACTTTC. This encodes CASSPGSGANVLTF. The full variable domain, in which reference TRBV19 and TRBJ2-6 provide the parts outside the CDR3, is DGGITQSPKYLFRKEGQNVTLSCEQNLNHDAMYWYRQDPGQGLRLIYYSQIVNDFQKGDIAEGYSVSREKKESFPLTVTSAQKNPTAFYLCASSPGSGANVLTFGAGSRLTVL.

CDR3 in amino acids: CASSLEGGLAATYEQYF. Here the CDR3 DNA reads TGTGCCAGCAGCTTAGAGGGGGGACTAGCGGCTACCTACGAGCAGTACTTC. The gene calls are TRBV7-2 and TRBJ2-7, with 11 bases fitting TRBD2. The germline CDR1 and CDR2 sequences are SGHTA and FQGNSA. Trimming cost V 1 base and J 2 bases; bases outside gene matches: 7. There are 17 residues in the CDR3.

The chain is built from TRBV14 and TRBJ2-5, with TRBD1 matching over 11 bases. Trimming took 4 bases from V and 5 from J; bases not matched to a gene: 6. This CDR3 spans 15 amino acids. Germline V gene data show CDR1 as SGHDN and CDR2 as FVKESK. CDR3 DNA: TGTGCCAGCAGCCGTTGGACAGGGGGCATTGAGACCCAGTACTTC. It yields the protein CASSRWTGGIETQYF.

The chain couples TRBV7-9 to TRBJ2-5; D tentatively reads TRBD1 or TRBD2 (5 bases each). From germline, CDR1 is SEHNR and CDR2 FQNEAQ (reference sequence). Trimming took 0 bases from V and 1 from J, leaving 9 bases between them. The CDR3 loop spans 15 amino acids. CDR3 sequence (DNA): TGTGCCAGCAGCTTAGCGATGGGACGCCAAGAGACCCAGTACTTC. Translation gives CASSLAMGRQETQYF. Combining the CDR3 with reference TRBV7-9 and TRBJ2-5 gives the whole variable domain DTGVSQNPRHKITKRGQNVTFRCDPISEHNRLYWYRQTLGQGPEFLTYFQNEAQLEKSRLLSDRFSAERPKGSFSTLEIQRTEQGDSAMYLCASSLAMGRQETQYFGPGTRLLVL.

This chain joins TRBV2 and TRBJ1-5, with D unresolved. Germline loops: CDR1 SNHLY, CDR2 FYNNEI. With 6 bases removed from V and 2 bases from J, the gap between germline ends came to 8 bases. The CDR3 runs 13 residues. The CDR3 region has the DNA TGTGCCAGCAGGGGATGGGGCAATCAGCCCCAGCATTTT. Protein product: CASRGWGNQPQHF.

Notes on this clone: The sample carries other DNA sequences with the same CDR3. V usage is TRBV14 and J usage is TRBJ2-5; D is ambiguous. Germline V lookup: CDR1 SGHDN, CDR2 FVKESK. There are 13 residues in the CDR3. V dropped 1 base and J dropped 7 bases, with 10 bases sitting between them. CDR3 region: CASSQVPEGTQYF. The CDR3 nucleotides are TGTGCCAGCAGCCAAGTCCCAGAAGGGACCCAGTACTTC.

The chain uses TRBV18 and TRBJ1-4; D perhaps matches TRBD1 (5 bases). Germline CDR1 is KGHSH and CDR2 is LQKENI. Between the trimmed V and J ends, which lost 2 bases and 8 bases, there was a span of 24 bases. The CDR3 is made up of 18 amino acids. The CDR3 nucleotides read TGTGCCAGCTCACCATCCTTGGGACTTTCGGAGGGAAGGGAAAAACTGTTTTTT. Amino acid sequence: CASSPSLGLSEGREKLFF.

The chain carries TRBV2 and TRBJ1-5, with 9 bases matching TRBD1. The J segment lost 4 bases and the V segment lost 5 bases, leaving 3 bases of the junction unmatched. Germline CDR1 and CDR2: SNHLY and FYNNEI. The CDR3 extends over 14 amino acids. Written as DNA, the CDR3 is TGTGCCAGCAGTCGGGACAGGGTTAATCAGCCCCAGCATTTT. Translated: CASSRDRVNQPQHF. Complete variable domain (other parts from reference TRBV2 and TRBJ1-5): EPEVTQTPSHQVTQMGQEVILRCVPISNHLYFYWYRQILGQKVEFLVSFYNNEISEKSEIFDDQFSVERPDGSNFTLKIRSTKLEDSAMYFCASSRDRVNQPQHFGDGTRLSIL.

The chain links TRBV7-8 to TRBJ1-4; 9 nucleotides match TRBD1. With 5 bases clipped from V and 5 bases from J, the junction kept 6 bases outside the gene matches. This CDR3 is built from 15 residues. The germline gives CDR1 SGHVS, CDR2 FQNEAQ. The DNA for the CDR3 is TGTGCCAGCAGCCTCGGCGGGACAGGGAATGAAAAACTGTTTTTT. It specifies CASSLGGTGNEKLFF. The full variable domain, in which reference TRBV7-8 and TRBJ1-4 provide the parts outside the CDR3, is GAGVSQSPRYKVAKRGQDVALRCDPISGHVSLFWYQQALGQGPEFLTYFQNEAQLDKSGLPSDRFFAERPEGSVSTLKIQRTQQEDSAVYLCASSLGGTGNEKLFFGSGTQLSVL.

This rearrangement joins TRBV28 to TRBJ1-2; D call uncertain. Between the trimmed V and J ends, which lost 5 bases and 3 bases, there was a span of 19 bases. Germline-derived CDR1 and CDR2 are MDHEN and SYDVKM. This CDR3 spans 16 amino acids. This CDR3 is CASSLPFRGSDYGYTF. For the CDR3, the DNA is TGTGCCAGCAGTCTGCCGTTCCGGGGATCAGACTATGGCTACACCTTC.

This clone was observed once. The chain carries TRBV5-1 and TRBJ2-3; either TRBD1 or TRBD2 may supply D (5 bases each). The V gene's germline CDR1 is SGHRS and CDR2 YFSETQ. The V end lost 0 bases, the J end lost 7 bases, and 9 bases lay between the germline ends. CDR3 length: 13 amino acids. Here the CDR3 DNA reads TGCGCCAGCAGCTTGGTCGGGGCAAATACGCAGTATTTT. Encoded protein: CASSLVGANTQYF.

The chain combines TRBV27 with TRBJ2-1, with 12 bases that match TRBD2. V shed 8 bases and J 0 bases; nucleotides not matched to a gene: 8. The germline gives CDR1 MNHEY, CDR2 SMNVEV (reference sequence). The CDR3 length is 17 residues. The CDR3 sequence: CASLTSGRLSSYNEQFF. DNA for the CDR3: TGTGCCAGCCTTACTAGCGGGAGGCTGAGCTCCTACAATGAGCAGTTCTTC.

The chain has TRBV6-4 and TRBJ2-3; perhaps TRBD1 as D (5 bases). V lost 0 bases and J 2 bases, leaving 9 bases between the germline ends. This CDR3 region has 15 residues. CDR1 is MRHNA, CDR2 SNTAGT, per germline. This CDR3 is CASSDSPDTTDTQYF. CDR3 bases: TGTGCCAGCAGTGACTCCCCGGACACCACAGATACGCAGTATTTT.

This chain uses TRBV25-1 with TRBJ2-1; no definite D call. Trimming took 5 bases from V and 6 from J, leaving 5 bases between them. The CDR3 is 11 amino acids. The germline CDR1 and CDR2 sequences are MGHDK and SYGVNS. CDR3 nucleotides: TGTGCCAGCAGTAAGGGCAATGAGCAGTTCTTC. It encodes CASSKGNEQFF.

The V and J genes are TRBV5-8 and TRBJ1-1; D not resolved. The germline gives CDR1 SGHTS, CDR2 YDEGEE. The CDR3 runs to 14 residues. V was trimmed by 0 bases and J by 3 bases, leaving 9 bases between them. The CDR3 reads CASSLAMSYTEAFF. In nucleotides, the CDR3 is TGTGCCAGCAGCTTGGCCATGAGCTACACTGAAGCTTTCTTT.

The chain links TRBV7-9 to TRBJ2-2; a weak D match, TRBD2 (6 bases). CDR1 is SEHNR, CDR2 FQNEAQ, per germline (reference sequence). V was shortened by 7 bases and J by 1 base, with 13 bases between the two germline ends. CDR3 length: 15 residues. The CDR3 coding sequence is TGTGCCAGCACTTTAGGAGCGGGGAACACCGGGGAGCTGTTTTTT. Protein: CASTLGAGNTGELFF.

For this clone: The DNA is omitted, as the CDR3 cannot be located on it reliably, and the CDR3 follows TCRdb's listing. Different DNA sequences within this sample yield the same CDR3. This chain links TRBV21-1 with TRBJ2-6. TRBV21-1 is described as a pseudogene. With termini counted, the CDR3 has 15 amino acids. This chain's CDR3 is CASSKWGRGANVLTF.